This T cell receptor beta chain was observed in a study of identical twins. This clonotype was counted ten times or more. Each CDR3 protein gets one entry after TCRdb re-called the 5' RACE reads with MiXCR. Found here are fewer than 250,000 distinct CDR3 sequences, approximately 6.8% of them singletons; the top ten hold less than 6.5%. These data were likewise used in another study, on yellow fever vaccine responses in identical twins.

Input material: CD8+ T cells sorted from blood. This TCR derives from a woman younger than 30 in good health.

CDR3 sequence reads: CSVEVRGGYTF. Here the CDR3 DNA reads TGCAGCGTTGAAGTCCGTGGTGGCTACACCTTC. The J gene is TRBJ1-2, the V gene TRBV29-1, with D uncertain. CDR3 length: 11 amino acids. The V gene's germline CDR1 is SQVTM and CDR2 ANQGSEA. The V gene lost 1 base and the J gene lost 7 bases, with 7 bases spanning the gap.